Sequencing of this T cell receptor (beta chain) was carried out in a study of early T cells in non-severe SARS-CoV-2 infection. Unique molecular identifier tags were affixed to discrete cDNA molecules. TCRdb called the 5' RACE reads again in MiXCR, with one record for every CDR3 protein. The profile shows 80,000 to 100,000 distinct CDR3 sequences, 11% to 15% of them singletons. Trimming cost V 3 bases and J 5 bases, with 11 bases left between them. The CDR3 loop spans 15 amino acids. In germline, CDR1 is SGHAT, CDR2 FQNNGV. The sequenced sample consisted of whole blood. This chain links TRBV11-2 with TRBJ1-6, with no clear D. This clonotype was obtained from an adult who was a healthcare worker with PCR-confirmed SARS-CoV-2 infection or an uninfected control (not recorded which). DNA for the CDR3: TGTGCCAGCAGCTTTACTTCCAATAATAATTCACCCCTCCACTTT. The encoded protein is CASSFTSNNNSPLHF.